A selection of T cell receptor beta chains follows, all from one sample in a study of metastatic and nonmetastatic thyroid tumors. TCRdb re-analyzed the PCR reads through MiXCR. Here the sample spans 30,000 or so clones, 7% to 9% being singletons. The sample comprised blood. The receptors were sampled from a female donor with papillary thyroid cancer or a benign thyroid nodule (not recorded which). Some clones in this sample may be carry-over from other donors' samples. The CDR3 runs from the conserved cysteine through the conserved F or W. Fields, in order: D gene, clone size, J gene, V gene, CDR3 protein, CDR3 DNA. The D gene is left open where the match is weak. The listing skips clone size in some rows; elsewhere it reads once, few, many or a size class.

d_call: NA; clone_size: many; j_call: TRBJ2-5; v_call: TRBV30; cdr3_aa: CAWTWGRGVETQYF; cdr3_nt: TGTGCCTGGACTTGGGGGCGCGGGGTGGAGACCCAGTACTTC
d_call: TRBD1; clone_size: many; j_call: TRBJ1-2; v_call: TRBV2; cdr3_aa: CASGGQGMSNYGYTF; cdr3_nt: TGTGCCAGCGGGGGACAGGGTATGTCTAACTATGGCTACACCTTC
d_call: NA; clone_size: many; j_call: TRBJ1-1; v_call: TRBV7-8; cdr3_aa: CASSLDRTEAFF; cdr3_nt: TGTGCCAGCAGCCTAGACAGGACTGAAGCTTTCTTT
d_call: NA; clone_size: many; j_call: TRBJ1-1; v_call: TRBV11-1; cdr3_aa: CASSSDPLSLNTEAFF; cdr3_nt: TGTGCCAGCAGCTCAGACCCCCTCTCGTTGAACACTGAAGCTTTCTTT
d_call: TRBD1; clone_size: many; j_call: TRBJ1-1; v_call: TRBV9; cdr3_aa: CASSVAGTGGDTEAFF; cdr3_nt: TGTGCCAGCAGCGTAGCCGGTACAGGGGGCGACACTGAAGCTTTCTTT
d_call: TRBD1; clone_size: many; j_call: TRBJ2-5; v_call: TRBV24-1; cdr3_aa: CATSDARTGGETQYF; cdr3_nt: TGTGCCACCAGTGATGCAAGGACAGGGGGGGAGACCCAGTACTTC
d_call: NA; clone_size: many; j_call: TRBJ1-1; v_call: TRBV24-1; cdr3_aa: CATSDSGTENTEAFF; cdr3_nt: TGTGCCACCAGTGATTCCGGGACTGAGAACACTGAAGCTTTCTTT
d_call: NA; clone_size: many; j_call: TRBJ2-7; v_call: TRBV5-1; cdr3_aa: CASSLRAPYEQYF; cdr3_nt: TGCGCCAGCAGCTTGAGGGCCCCCTACGAGCAGTACTTC
d_call: NA; clone_size: many; j_call: TRBJ2-5; v_call: TRBV29-1; cdr3_aa: CSVDLRGETQYF; cdr3_nt: TGCAGCGTTGATCTAAGGGGAGAGACCCAGTACTTC
d_call: NA; clone_size: many; j_call: TRBJ2-3; v_call: TRBV4-3; cdr3_aa: CASSRQQGDTQYF; cdr3_nt: TGCGCCAGCAGCCGGCAGCAAGGAGATACGCAGTATTTT
d_call: TRBD2; clone_size: many; j_call: TRBJ2-1; v_call: TRBV5-5; cdr3_aa: CASSNRRTSGDNEQFF; cdr3_nt: TGTGCCAGCAGCAATCGGCGGACTAGCGGGGACAATGAGCAGTTCTTC
d_call: NA; clone_size: many; j_call: TRBJ1-1; v_call: TRBV7-2; cdr3_aa: CASSLGQNTEAFF; cdr3_nt: TGTGCCAGCAGCTTAGGGCAGAACACTGAAGCTTTCTTT
d_call: NA; clone_size: NA; j_call: TRBJ1-3; v_call: TRBV7-9; cdr3_aa: CASSQDGYSGNTIYF; cdr3_nt: TGTGCCAGCAGCCAGGACGGCTACTCTGGAAACACCATATATTTT